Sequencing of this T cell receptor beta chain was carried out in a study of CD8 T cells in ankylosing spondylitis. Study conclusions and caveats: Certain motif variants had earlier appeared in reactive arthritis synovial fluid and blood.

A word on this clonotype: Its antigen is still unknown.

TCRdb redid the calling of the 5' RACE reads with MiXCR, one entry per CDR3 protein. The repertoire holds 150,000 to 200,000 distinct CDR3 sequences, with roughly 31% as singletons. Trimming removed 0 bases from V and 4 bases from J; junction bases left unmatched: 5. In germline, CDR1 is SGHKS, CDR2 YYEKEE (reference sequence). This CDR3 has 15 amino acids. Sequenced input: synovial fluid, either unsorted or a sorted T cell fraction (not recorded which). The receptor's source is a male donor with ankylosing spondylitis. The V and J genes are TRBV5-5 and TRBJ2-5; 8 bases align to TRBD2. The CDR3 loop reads CASSLGAGGSETQYF. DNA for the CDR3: TGTGCCAGCAGCTTGGGGGCGGGGGGTTCAGAGACCCAGTACTTC. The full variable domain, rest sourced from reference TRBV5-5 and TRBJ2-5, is DAGVTQSPTHLIKTRGQQVTLRCSPISGHKSVSWYQQVLGQGPQFIFQYYEKEERGRGNFPDRFSARQFPNYSSELNVNALLLGDSALYLCASSLGAGGSETQYFGPGTRLLVL.